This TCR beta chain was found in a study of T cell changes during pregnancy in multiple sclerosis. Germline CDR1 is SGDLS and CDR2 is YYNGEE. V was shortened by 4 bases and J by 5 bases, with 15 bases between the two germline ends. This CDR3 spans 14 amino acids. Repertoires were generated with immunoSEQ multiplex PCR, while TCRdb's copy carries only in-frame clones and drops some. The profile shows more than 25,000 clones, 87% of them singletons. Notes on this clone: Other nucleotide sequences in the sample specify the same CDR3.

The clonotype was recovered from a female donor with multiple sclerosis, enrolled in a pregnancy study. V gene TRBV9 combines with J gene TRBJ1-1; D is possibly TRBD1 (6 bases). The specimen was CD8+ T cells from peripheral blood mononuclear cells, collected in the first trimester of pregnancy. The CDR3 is CASSPSRGGTEAFF. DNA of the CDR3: TGTGCCAGCAGCCCAAGTAGGGGGGGTACTGAAGCTTTCTTT.